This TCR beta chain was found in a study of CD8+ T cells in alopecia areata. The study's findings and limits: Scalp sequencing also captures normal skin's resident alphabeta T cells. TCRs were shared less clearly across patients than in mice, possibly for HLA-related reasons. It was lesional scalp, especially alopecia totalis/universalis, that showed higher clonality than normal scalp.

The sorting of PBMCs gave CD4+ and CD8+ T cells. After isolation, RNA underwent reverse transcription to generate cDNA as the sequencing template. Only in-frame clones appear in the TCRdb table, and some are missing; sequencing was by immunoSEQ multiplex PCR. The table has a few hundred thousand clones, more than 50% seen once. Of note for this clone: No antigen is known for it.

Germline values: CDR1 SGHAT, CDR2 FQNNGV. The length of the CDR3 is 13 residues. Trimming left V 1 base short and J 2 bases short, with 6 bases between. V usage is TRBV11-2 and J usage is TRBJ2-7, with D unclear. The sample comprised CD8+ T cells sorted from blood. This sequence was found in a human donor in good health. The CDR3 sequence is CASSLGPTYEQYF. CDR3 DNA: TGTGCCAGCAGCTTAGGCCCTACCTACGAGCAGTACTTC.